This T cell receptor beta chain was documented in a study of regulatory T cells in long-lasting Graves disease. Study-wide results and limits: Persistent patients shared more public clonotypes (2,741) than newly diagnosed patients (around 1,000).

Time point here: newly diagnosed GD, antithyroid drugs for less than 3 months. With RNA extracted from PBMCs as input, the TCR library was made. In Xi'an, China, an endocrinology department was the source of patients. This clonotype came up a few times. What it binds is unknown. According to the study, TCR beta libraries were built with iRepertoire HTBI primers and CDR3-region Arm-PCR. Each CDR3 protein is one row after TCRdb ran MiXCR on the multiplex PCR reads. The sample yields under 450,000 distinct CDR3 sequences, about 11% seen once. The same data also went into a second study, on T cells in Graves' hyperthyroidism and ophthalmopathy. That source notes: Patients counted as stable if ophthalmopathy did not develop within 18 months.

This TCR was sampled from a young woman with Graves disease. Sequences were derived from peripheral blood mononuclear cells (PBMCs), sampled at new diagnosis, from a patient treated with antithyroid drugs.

CDR3 bases: TGTGCCAGCCTAGGGACAGATTGGTGGTACAATGAGCAGTTCTTC. Translated, it gives CASLGTDWWYNEQFF. J is TRBJ2-1 and V is TRBV6-2 or TRBV6-3, with 7 positions matching TRBD1. CDR3 length: 15 amino acids. In germline, CDR1 is MNHEY, CDR2 SVGEGT. After removal of 8 bases from V and 4 bases from J, the junction contained 11 bases not matched to a gene.